This TCR beta chain was captured in a study of memory CD4+ T cells and cytomegalovirus serostatus. Study-level background: Of the healthy Belgian adults, several were CMV seropositive and fewer than 30 seronegative.

Original handling: After removing out-of-frame reads, 2 million to 2.5 million distinct TCRbeta sequences remained. Sequencing used immunoSEQ multiplex PCR; TCRdb keeps in-frame clones, though not all of them. That table furnishes V, J and clone size, whereas the DNA furnished D and trimming. The sample consists of roughly 67,000 clones, roughly 76% of them appearing once. The sort gate was single viable CD3+CD4+CD8-CD45RO+ cells for memory CD4+ T cells. CMV serostatus came from serum IgG against pp150, pp28, p38, p52. Germline V CDR1 and CDR2: LNHDA, SQIVND (reference sequence). Trimming left V 3 bases short and J 2 bases short, with 6 bases between. This CDR3 spans 13 amino acids.

J is TRBJ2-3 and V is TRBV19; weak D call: TRBD2 (5 bases). The sequenced material came from memory CD4+ T cells from blood. The receptor comes from an adult in good health and CMV-seropositive. This CDR3 is CASSISVTDTQYF. The CDR3 DNA follows: TGTGCCAGTAGTATTAGCGTCACAGATACGCAGTATTTT.